Below are 7 T cell receptor beta chains sequenced from a single sample in a study of shared clonotypes between healthy human individuals. The repertoire was sequenced with immunoSEQ multiplex PCR; TCRdb's copy has only in-frame clones and lacks some. This table has more than 2,000,000 clones, more than 90% appearing once. The specimen was naive CD4+ T cells sorted from blood. The subset: CD45RA+ positively selected. The receptor source for this set is a man aged 18-30 years in good health.

The chain joins TRBV15 to TRBJ1-5; D not certain. Per the germline V gene, CDR1 is LNHNV and CDR2 is YYDKDF (reference sequence). Deletions cut 1 base from V and 7 bases from J, with 20 bases between. The CDR3 has 17 residues. The CDR3 loop is CATSRVAPGLGSQPQHF. CDR3 DNA sequence: TGTGCCACCAGCAGAGTGGCCCCAGGTTTGGGTTCGCAGCCCCAGCATTTT.

The V and J genes are TRBV5-4 and TRBJ2-3, with 7 bases lining up with TRBD1. CDR1 and CDR2 (germline): SGHNT, YYREEE (reference sequence). V lost 4 bases and J lost 0; bases outside the gene matches: 8. The CDR3 extends over 16 amino acids. CDR3 coding DNA: TGTGCCAGCAGCACACCCCGACAGGGAAGCACAGATACGCAGTATTTT. This sequence encodes CASSTPRQGSTDTQYF.

The chain recombines TRBV9 with TRBJ2-2; 10 bases map to TRBD2. The germline gives CDR1 SGDLS, CDR2 YYNGEE. Trimming at V came to 4 bases and at J to 5 bases, leaving 8 bases not matched to a gene. CDR3 length: 16 residues. CDR3 protein: CASSLLAGVGTGELFF. In nucleotides, the CDR3 is TGTGCCAGCAGCCTCCTAGCGGGAGTAGGTACCGGGGAGCTGTTTTTT.

The J gene is TRBJ1-3, the V gene TRBV30; possible D gene TRBD1, 5 bases. Germline lookup yields CDR1 GTSNPN and CDR2 SVGIG (reference sequence). CDR3 length: 15 amino acids. V lost 5 bases and J lost 2, with 16 bases in between. DNA of the CDR3: TGTGCCTGGGGCTCCTCGGGGGTGCCTGGAAACACCATATATTTT. Its protein product is CAWGSSGVPGNTIYF.

J is TRBJ2-7 and V is TRBV2, with 10 bases that match TRBD2. The CDR3 is made up of 15 amino acids. Germline lookup yields CDR1 SNHLY and CDR2 FYNNEI. V lost 2 bases and J lost 7; bases outside the gene matches: 8. The CDR3 loop reads CASSERSGRAKEQYF. For the CDR3, the DNA is TGTGCCAGCAGTGAAAGAAGCGGGAGGGCCAAGGAGCAGTACTTC.

Note on this clone: The same CDR3 is also encoded by other DNA sequences in this sample. The V and J genes are TRBV10-3 and TRBJ2-7, with D hard to call. There are 13 residues in the CDR3. Trimming removed 2 bases at V and 0 bases at J, with 5 bases between. CDR1 is ENHRY and CDR2 is SYGVKD in the germline V gene. For the CDR3, the DNA is TGTGCCATCAGTGAGGGCGGCTCCTACGAGCAGTACTTC. Its protein product is CAISEGGSYEQYF.

The V call is TRBV7-2, the J call TRBJ2-7; D uncertain. CDR1 is SGHTA and CDR2 is FQGNSA in the germline V gene. V dropped 5 bases and J dropped 0 bases, with 11 bases sitting between them. The CDR3 covers 14 residues. In nucleotides, the CDR3 is TGTGCCAGCAGCGAAGGGAAATCCTCCTACGAGCAGTACTTC. It codes for CASSEGKSSYEQYF.